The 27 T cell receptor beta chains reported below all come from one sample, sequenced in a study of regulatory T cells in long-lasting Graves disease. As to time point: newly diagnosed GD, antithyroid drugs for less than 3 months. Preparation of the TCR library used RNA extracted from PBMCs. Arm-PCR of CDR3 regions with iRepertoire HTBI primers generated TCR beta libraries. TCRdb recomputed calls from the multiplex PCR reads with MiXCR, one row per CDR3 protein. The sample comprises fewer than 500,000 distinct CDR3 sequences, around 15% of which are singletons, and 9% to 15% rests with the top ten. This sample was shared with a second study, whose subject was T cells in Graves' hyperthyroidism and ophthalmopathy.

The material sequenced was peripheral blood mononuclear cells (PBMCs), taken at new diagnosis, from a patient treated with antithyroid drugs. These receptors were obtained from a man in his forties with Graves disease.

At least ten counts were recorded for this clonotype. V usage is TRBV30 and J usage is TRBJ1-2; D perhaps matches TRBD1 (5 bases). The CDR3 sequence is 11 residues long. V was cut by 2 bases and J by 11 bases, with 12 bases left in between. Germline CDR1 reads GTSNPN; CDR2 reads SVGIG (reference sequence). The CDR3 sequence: CAWSSGRRYTF. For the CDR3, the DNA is TGTGCCTGGAGTTCAGGGAGAAGATACACCTTC.

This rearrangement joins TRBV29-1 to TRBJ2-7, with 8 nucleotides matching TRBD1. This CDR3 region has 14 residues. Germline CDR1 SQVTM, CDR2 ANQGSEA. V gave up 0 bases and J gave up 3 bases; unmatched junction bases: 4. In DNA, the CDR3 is TGCAGCGTTGAAGATGCAGGACAGGGCTACGAGCAGTACTTC. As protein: CSVEDAGQGYEQYF.

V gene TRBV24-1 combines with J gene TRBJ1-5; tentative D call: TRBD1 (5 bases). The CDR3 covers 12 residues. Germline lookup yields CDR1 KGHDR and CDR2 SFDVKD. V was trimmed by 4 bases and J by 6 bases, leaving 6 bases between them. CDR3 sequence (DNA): TGTGCCACCAGTGAGGGGGGTCAGCCCCAGCATTTT. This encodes CATSEGGQPQHF.

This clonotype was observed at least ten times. The CDR3 loop is CASSEAGLDTQYF. As DNA, the CDR3 is TGTGCCAGCAGTGAAGCGGGGTTGGATACGCAGTATTTT. The V gene is TRBV6-1, the J gene TRBJ2-3; D ambiguous. V shed 0 bases and J shed 6 bases, with 7 bases lying between them. This CDR3 spans 13 amino acids. Germline V CDR1 and CDR2: MNHNS, SASEGT.

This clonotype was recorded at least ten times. CDR3 sequence: CASSFWQRRVDTQYF. CDR3 DNA sequence: TGTGCCAGCAGTTTTTGGCAGCGCCGAGTGGATACGCAGTATTTT. The V call is TRBV28, the J call TRBJ2-3; D is ambiguous. This CDR3 is 15 amino acids long. The germline V gene encodes CDR1 MDHEN and CDR2 SYDVKM. The germline V and J ends were trimmed by 3 bases and 6 bases, with 16 bases remaining between them.

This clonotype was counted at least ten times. The CDR3 region is CASSLYGGRKTANEQFF. The CDR3 coding sequence is TGTGCCAGCAGTTTATACGGCGGGAGGAAAACCGCCAATGAGCAGTTCTTC. The V gene is TRBV27, the J gene TRBJ2-1; 8 nucleotides match TRBD2. V trimming: 1 base; J trimming: 6 bases; junction bases outside the gene matches: 11. CDR1 and CDR2 from the germline V gene are MNHEY and SMNVEV (reference sequence). This CDR3 is built from 17 residues.

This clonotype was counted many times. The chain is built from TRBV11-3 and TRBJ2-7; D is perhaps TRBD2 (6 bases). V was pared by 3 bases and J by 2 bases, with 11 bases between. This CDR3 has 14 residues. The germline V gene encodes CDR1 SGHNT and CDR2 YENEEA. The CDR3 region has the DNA TGTGCCAGCAGCTTTGGGGAGCGGGCCTACGAGCAGTACTTC. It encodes CASSFGERAYEQYF.

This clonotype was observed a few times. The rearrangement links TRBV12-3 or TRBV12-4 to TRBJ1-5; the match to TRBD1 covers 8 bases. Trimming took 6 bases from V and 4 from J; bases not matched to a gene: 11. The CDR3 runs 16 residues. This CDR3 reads CASSSSKTGANQPQHF. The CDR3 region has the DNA TGTGCCAGCAGCTCCTCGAAGACAGGGGCTAATCAGCCCCAGCATTTT.

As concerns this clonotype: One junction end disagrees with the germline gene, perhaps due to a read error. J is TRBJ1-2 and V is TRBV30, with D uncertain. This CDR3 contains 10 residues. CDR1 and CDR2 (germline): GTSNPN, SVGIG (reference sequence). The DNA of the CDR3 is TGTGCCTGGAGTGTAGGGAATGGAGGCTTC. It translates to CAWSVGNGGF.

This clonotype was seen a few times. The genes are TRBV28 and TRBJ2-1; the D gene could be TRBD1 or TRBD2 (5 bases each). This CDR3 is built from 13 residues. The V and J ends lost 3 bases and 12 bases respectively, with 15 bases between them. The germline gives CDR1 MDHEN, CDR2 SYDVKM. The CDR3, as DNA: TGTGCCAGCAGTTTTAGGGACCCCCCGGGGCAGTTCTTC. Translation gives CASSFRDPPGQFF.

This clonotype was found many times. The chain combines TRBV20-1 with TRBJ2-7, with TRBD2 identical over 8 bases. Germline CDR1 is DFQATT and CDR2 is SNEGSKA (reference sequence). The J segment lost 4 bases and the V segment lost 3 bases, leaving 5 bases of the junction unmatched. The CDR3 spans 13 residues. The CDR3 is CSARVSGIYEQYF. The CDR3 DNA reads TGCAGTGCTAGGGTTAGCGGGATTTACGAGCAGTACTTC.

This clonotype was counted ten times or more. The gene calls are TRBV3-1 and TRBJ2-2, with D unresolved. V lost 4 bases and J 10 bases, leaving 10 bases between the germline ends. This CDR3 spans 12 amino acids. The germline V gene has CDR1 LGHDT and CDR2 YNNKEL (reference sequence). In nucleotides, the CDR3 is TGTGCCAGCAGCCCCCTGGGTGCGGAGCTGTTTTTT. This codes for CASSPLGAELFF.

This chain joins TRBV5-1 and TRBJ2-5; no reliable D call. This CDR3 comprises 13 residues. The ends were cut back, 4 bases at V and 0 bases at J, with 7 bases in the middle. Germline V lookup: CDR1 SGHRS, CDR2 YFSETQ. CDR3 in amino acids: CASSPAYQETQYF. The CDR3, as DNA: TGCGCCAGCAGCCCCGCATACCAAGAGACCCAGTACTTC.

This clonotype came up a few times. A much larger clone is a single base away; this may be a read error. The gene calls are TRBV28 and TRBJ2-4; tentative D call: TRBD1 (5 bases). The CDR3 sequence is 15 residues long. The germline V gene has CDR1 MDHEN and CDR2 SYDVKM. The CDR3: CARTLQEGAKNTQYF. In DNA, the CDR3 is TGTGCCAGGACTTTACAGGAAGGAGCCAAAAACACTCAGTACTTC.

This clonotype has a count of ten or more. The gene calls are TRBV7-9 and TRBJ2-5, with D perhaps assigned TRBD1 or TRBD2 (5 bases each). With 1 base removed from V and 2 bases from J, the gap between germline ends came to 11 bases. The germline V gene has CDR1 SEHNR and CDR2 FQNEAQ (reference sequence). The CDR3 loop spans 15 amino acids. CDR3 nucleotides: TGTGCCAGCAGCTTAGAAGGGGACCCACAAGAGACCCAGTACTTC. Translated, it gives CASSLEGDPQETQYF.

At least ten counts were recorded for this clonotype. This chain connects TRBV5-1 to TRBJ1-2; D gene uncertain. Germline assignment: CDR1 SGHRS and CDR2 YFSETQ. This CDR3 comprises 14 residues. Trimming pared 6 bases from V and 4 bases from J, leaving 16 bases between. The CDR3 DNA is TGCGCCAGCAACCTTAACCCCGCCGGCTATGGCTACACCTTC. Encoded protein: CASNLNPAGYGYTF.

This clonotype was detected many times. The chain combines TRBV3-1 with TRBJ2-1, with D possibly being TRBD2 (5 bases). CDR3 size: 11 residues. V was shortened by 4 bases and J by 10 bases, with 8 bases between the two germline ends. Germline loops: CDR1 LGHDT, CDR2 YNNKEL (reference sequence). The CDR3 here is CASSRPGEQFF. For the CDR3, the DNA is TGTGCCAGCAGCCGACCGGGAGAGCAGTTCTTC.

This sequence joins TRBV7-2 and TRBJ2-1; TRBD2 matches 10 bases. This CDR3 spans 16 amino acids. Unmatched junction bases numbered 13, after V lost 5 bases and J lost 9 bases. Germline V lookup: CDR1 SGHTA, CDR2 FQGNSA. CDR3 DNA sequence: TGTGCCAGCAGCCCCGGAGCCCTAGCGGGAGTTGCTGAGCAGTTCTTC. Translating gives CASSPGALAGVAEQFF.

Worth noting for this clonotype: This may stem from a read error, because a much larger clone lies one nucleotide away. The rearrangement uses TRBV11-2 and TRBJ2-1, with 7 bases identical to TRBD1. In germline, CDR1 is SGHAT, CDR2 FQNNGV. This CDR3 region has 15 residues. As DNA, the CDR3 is TGTGCCAGCAGCTCTGACAGGGTATTTCGGTATGAGCAGCTCTTC. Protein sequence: CASSSDRVFRYEQLF.

The CDR3 sequence: CASSRIYGYTF. In nucleotides, the CDR3 is TGTGCCAGCAGTCGAATCTATGGCTACACCTTC. V and J are TRBV28 and TRBJ1-2; no firm D call. V was shortened by 5 bases and J by 4 bases, with 5 bases between the two germline ends. Germline CDR1 reads MDHEN; CDR2 reads SYDVKM. This CDR3 has 11 residues.

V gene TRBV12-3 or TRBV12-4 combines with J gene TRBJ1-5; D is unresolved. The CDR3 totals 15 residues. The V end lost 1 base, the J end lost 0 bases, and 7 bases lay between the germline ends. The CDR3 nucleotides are TGTGCCAGCAGTTTAGTACCTAATAGCAATCAGCCCCAGCATTTT. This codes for CASSLVPNSNQPQHF.

The CDR3: CASSYSTGGLQYF. CDR3 DNA sequence: TGTGCCAGCAGTTACTCGACGGGGGGTCTGCAGTACTTC. The V gene is TRBV6-2 or TRBV6-3, the J gene TRBJ2-7; 7 bases fit TRBD2. The CDR3 loop spans 13 amino acids. Unmatched junction bases numbered 5, after V lost 0 bases and J lost 9 bases. Germline-derived CDR1 and CDR2 are MNHEY and SVGEGT.

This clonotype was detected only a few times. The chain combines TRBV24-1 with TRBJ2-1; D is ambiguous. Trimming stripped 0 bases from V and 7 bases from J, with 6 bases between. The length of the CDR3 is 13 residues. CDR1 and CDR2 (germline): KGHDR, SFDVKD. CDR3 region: CATSDLRLNEQFF. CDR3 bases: TGTGCCACCAGTGATTTGCGGCTTAATGAGCAGTTCTTC.

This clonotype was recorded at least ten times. DNA of the CDR3: TGTGCCAGCAGTCTGAGGCCGGGCCCAGGATCGGGGTACTTC. Its protein is CASSLRPGPGSGYF. This sequence joins TRBV28 and TRBJ2-7; D remains unclear. Germline V gene lookup returns CDR1 MDHEN and CDR2 SYDVKM. Trimming stripped 5 bases from V and 12 bases from J, with 23 bases between. This CDR3 region has 14 residues.

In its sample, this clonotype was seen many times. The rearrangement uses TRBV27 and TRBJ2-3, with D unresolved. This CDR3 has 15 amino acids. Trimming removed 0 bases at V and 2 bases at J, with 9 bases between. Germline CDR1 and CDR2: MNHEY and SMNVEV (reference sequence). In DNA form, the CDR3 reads TGTGCCAGCAGTTTATCGATATCTAACACAGATACGCAGTATTTT. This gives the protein CASSLSISNTDTQYF.

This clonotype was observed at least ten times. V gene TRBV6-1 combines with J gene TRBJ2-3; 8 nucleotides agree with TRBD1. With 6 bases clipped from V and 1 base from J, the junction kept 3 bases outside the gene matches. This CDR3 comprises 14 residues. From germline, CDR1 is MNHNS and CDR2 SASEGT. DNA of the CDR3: TGTGCCAGCAGAGAGGGACAGGGCACAGATACGCAGTATTTT. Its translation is CASREGQGTDTQYF.

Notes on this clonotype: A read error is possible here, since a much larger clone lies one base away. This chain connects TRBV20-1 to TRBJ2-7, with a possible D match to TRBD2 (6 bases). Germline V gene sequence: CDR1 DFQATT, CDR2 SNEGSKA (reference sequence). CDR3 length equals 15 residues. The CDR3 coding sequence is TGCAGTGCTGGCACCCTCGCGGGAAGATACTACGAGCAGCACTTC. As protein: CSAGTLAGRYYEQHF.